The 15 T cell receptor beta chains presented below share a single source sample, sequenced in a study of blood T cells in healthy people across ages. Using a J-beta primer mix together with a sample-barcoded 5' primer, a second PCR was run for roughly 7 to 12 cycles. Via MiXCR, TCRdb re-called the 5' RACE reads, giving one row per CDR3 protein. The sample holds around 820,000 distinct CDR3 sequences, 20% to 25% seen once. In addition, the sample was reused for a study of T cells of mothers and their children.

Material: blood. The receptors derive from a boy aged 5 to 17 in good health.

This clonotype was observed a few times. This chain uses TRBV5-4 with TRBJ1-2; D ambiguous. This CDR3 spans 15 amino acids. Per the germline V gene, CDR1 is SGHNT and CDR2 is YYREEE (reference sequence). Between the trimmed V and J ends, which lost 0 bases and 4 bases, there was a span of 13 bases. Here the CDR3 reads CASSLAEGKAYGYTF. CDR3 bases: TGTGCCAGCAGCTTGGCCGAGGGAAAAGCCTATGGCTACACCTTC.

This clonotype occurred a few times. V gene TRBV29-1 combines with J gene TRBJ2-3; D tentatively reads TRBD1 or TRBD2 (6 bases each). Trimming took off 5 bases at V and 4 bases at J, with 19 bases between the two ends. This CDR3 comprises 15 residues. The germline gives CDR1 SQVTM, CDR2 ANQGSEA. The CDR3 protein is CSVNGGERGSDTQYF. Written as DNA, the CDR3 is TGCAGCGTTAACGGGGGCGAGAGGGGGTCAGATACGCAGTATTTT.

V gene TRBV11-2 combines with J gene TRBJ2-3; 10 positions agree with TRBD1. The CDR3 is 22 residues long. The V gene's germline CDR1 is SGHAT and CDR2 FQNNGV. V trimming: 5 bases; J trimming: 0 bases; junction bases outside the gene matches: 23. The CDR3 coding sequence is TGTGCCAGCAGCCCATTCCGGGACAGGGGTCCCTTCATCTATTCTAGCACAGATACGCAGTATTTT. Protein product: CASSPFRDRGPFIYSSTDTQYF.

CDR3 in amino acids: CASSLGTGRVKLFF. CDR3 sequence (DNA): TGTGCCAGCAGTTTAGGGACCGGTCGGGTAAAACTGTTTTTT. This chain links TRBV28 with TRBJ1-4, with D possibly matching TRBD1 (5 bases). The length of the CDR3 is 14 residues. In germline, CDR1 is MDHEN, CDR2 SYDVKM. V lost 2 bases and J lost 10, with 14 bases in between.

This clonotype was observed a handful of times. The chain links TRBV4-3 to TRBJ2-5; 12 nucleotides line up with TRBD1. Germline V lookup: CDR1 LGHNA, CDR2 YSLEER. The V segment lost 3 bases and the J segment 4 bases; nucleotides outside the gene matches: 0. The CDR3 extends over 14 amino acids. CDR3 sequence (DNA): TGCGCCAGCAGCCAGGGACAGGGGGCAGAGACCCAGTACTTC. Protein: CASSQGQGAETQYF.

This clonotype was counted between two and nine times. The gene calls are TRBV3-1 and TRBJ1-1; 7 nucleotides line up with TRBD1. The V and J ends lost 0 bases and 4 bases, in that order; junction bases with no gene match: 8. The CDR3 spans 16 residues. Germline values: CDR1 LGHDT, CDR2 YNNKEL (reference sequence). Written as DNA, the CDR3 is TGTGCCAGCAGCCAAGATCAGGTAGGGGGCCCCACTGAAGCTTTCTTT. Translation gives CASSQDQVGGPTEAFF.

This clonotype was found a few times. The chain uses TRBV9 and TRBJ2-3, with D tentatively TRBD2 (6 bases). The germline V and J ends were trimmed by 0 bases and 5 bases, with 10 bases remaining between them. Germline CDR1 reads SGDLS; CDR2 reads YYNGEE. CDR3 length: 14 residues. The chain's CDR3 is CASSVALAGDTQYF. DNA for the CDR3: TGTGCCAGCAGCGTAGCACTAGCTGGAGATACGCAGTATTTT.

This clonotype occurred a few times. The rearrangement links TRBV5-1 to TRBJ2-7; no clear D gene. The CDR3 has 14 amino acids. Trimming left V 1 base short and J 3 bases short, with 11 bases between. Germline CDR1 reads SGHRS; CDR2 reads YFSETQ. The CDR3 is CASSLTTANYEQYF. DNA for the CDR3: TGCGCCAGCAGCTTGACCACAGCTAACTACGAGCAGTACTTC.

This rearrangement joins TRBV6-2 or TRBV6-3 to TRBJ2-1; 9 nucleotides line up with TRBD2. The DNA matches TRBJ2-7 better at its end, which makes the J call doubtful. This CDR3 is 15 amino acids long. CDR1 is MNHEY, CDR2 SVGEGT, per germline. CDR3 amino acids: CASSPLRGGFYEQYF. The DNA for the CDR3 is TGTGCCAGCAGCCCTTTGCGGGGGGGATTCTACGAGCAGTACTTC.

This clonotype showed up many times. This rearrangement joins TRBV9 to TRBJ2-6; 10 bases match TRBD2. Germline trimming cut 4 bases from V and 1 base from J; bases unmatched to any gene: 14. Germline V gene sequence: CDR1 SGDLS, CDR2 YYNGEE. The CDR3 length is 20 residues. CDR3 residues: CASSPDERGGRSSGANVLTF. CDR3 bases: TGTGCCAGCAGCCCAGACGAGCGGGGGGGCCGCTCGTCTGGGGCCAACGTCCTGACTTTC.

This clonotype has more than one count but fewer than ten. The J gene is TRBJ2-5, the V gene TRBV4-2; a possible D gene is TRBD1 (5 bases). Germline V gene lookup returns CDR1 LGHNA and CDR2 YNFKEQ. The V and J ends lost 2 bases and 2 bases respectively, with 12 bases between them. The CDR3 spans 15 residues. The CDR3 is CASSQPDRTQETQYF. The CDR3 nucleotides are TGTGCCAGCAGCCAACCAGATAGGACACAAGAGACCCAGTACTTC.

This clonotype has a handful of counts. CDR3 protein: CASSWVLDTQYF. CDR3 nucleotides: TGTGCCAGCAGTTGGGTCTTGGATACGCAGTATTTT. The chain uses TRBV28 and TRBJ2-3; D not certain. This CDR3 has 12 amino acids. Trimming removed 4 bases from V and 6 bases from J, with 8 bases in between. CDR1 and CDR2 (germline): MDHEN, SYDVKM.

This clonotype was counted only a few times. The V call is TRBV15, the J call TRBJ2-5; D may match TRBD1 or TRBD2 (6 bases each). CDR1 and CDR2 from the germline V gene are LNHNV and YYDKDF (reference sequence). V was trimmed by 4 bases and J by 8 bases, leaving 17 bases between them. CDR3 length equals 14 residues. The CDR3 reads CATSNGGDLDTQYF. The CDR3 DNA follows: TGTGCCACCAGCAACGGGGGCGACCTGGATACCCAGTACTTC.

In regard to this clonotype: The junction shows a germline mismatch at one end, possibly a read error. DNA for the CDR3: TGTGCCACCAGCTTAGGGGCGGGGGGCAATCAGCCCCAGCATTTT. It yields the protein CATSLGAGGNQPQHF. The chain links TRBV7-2 to TRBJ1-5, with a tentative D call TRBD1 (5 bases). CDR1 SGHTA and CDR2 FQGNSA come from the germline V gene. This CDR3 region has 15 residues.

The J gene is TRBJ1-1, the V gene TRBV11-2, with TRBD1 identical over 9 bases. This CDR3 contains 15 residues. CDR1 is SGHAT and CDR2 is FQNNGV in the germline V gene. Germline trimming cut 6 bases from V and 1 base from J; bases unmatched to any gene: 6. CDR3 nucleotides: TGTGCCAGCAGGAAACCGGGACAGGGGAACACTGAAGCTTTCTTT. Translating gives CASRKPGQGNTEAFF.